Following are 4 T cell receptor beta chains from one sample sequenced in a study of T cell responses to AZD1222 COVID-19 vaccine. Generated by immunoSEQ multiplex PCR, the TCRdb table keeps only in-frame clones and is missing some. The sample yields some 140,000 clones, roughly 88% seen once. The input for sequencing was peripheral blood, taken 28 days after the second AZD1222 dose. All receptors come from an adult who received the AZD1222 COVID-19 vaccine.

CDR3 DNA sequence: TGTGCCAGCACTCTTAGCGGAAACCCGAGCTCCTACGAGCAGTACTTC. This codes for CASTLSGNPSSYEQYF. The rearrangement links TRBV2 to TRBJ2-7, with a possible D match to TRBD2 (6 bases). Germline CDR1 reads SNHLY; CDR2 reads FYNNEI. The CDR3 sequence is 16 residues long. Trimming took 7 bases from V and 0 from J, leaving 19 bases between them.

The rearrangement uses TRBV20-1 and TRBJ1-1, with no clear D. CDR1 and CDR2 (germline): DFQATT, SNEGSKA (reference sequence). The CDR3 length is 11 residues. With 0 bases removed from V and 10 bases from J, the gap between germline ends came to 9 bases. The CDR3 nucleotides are TGCAGTGCTAGAGATAGTACCCGAGCTTTCTTT. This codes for CSARDSTRAFF.

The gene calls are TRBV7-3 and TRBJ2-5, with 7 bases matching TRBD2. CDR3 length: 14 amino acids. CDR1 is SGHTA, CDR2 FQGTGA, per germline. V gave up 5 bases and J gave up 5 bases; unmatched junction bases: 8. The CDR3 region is CASSPAGGMETQYF. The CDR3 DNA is TGTGCCAGCAGCCCCGCCGGGGGGATGGAGACCCAGTACTTC. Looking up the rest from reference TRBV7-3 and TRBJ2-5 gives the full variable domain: GAGVSQTPSNKVTEKGKYVELRCDPISGHTALYWYRQSLGQGPEFLIYFQGTGAADDSGLPNDRFFAVRPEGSVSTLKIQRTERGDSAVYLCASSPAGGMETQYFGPGTRLLVL.

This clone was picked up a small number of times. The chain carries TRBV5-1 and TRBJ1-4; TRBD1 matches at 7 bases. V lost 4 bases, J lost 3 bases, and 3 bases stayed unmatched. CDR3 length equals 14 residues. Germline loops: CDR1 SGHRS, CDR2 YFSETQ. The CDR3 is CASSHQGANEKLFF. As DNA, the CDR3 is TGCGCCAGCAGCCATCAGGGGGCTAATGAAAAACTGTTTTTT. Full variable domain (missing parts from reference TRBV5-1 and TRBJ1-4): KAGVTQTPRYLIKTRGQQVTLSCSPISGHRSVSWYQQTPGQGLQFLFEYFSETQRNKGNFPGRFSGRQFSNSRSEMNVSTLELGDSALYLCASSHQGANEKLFFGSGTQLSVL.